The present T cell receptor beta chain was sequenced within a study of molecular identifiers for immune sequencing clone quantification. The germline V and J ends were trimmed by 5 bases and 1 base, with 11 bases remaining between them. Germline V gene lookup returns CDR1 MNHEY and CDR2 SMNVEV (reference sequence). This CDR3 has 14 residues. As previously described, bulk TCR libraries were made using listed TCR primers. TCRdb reanalysed the PCR reads using MiXCR and keeps one entry per CDR3 protein. Of about 640,000 distinct CDR3 sequences detected, about 20% appear once; the ten largest clones hold roughly 0.85%. When naive CD8 T cells were sorted, they were gated as CD8+CD4-CCR7+CD45RA+.

The source of this sequence is a human donor in good health. Some libraries in this study had Jurkat cell RNA spiked in. Sequencing used naive CD8+ T cells from blood, with Jurkat cell RNA spiked in. The subset is: FACS-sorted CD8+CD4-CCR7+CD45RA+ naive T cells. This chain connects TRBV27 to TRBJ1-1; weak D call: TRBD1 (5 bases). CDR3 nucleotides: TGTGCCAGCAGTCCAATGACAGCGAACACTGAAGCTTTCTTT. This codes for CASSPMTANTEAFF.